These T cell receptor beta chains were read from a single sample in a study of T-cell reconstitution after alpha-beta-depleted transplantation in children. Using its own MiXCR run on the PCR reads, TCRdb lists one record per CDR3 protein. The top ten hold 2.5% to 3.5% of the sample, which has some 500,000 distinct CDR3 sequences, about 18% seen once. The input for sequencing was PBMCs from the stem cell graft donor, taken from the stem cell graft. These receptors were collected from a human donor who donated a stem cell graft to a child with acute lymphoblastic leukemia. Each CDR3 is given with its conserved first and last residue. The D gene is left open where the match is weak. Clone sizes are given selectively: once, few, many, or a class where the clone is expanded.

j_call d_call clone_size v_call cdr3_nt cdr3_aa
TRBJ1-4 NA few TRBV5-1 TGCGCCAGCAGCTGGCGGCCACGGGGTCTGGAAAAACTGTTTTTT CASSWRPRGLEKLFF
TRBJ2-6 NA NA TRBV21-1 TGTGCCAGCCGCGGGGCTAGCGGGAGTAGGCAGAGCTCTGGGGCCAACGTCCTGACTTTC CASRGASGSRQSSGANVLTF
TRBJ1-2 NA NA TRBV27 TGTGCCAGCAGTGCCGGACTGTTTGGCTACACCTTC CASSAGLFGYTF
TRBJ1-1 TRBD1 few TRBV4-1 TGCGCCAGCAGCCAGTCCGGGACAGGGTGGACTGAAGCTTTCTTT CASSQSGTGWTEAFF
TRBJ2-2 TRBD2 few TRBV5-1 TGCGCCAGCAGCTTGGAATGGAGAGCGGGGCCCAGCACCGGGGAGCTGTTTTTT CASSLEWRAGPSTGELFF
TRBJ1-2 NA NA TRBV7-9 TGTGCCAGCAGGGACAATAACTATGGCTACACCTTC CASRDNNYGYTF
TRBJ2-3 NA few TRBV25-1 TGTGCCAGCAGTGAATGGCCCTTTAGCACAGATACGCAGTATTTT CASSEWPFSTDTQYF
TRBJ2-3 TRBD1 few TRBV20-1 TGCAGTGCCCGGGACAGTAAGACAGATACGCAGTATTTT CSARDSKTDTQYF
TRBJ2-7 TRBD1 few TRBV3-1 TGTGCCAGCAGCCCGTCGACAGGGAGAGCCTACGAGCAGTACTTC CASSPSTGRAYEQYF
TRBJ1-1 NA NA TRBV29-1 TGCAGCGGAGGGGACACGAACACTGAAGCTTTCTTT CSGGDTNTEAFF
TRBJ1-3 NA NA TRBV3-1 TGTGCCAGCAGAAGAGAACGGGGCTCTGGAAACACCATATATTTT CASRRERGSGNTIYF
TRBJ2-7 NA NA TRBV28 TGTGCCAGCAGTTTATATCAGGGATACGAGCAGTACTTC CASSLYQGYEQYF
TRBJ2-7 NA NA TRBV20-1 TGCAGTGCTAGTTCTGGGCCCCTAGGTACCTACGAGCAGTACTTC CSASSGPLGTYEQYF
TRBJ2-3 NA many TRBV5-1 TGCGCCAGCAGCTTGGACAGGCCTAGCACAGATACGCAGTATTTT CASSLDRPSTDTQYF
TRBJ1-2 TRBD1 few TRBV5-1 TGCGCCAGCAGCCTATCACAGGGGAACTATGGCTACACCTTC CASSLSQGNYGYTF
TRBJ2-7 NA NA TRBV7-9 TGTGCCAGCAGCTTCGCCGCTAGGGGCTACGAGCAGTACTTC CASSFAARGYEQYF
TRBJ2-7 NA NA TRBV20-1 TGCAGGAGACTAGACGAGCAGTACTTC CRRLDEQYF
TRBJ2-3 NA few TRBV12-3/TRBV12-4 TGTGCCAGCAGTTTAAGCAGGACCATAGTCACAGATACGCAGTATTTT CASSLSRTIVTDTQYF
TRBJ1-1 NA many TRBV5-1 TGCGCCAGCAGCTTCCGGACAGCCAACACTGAAGCTTTCTTT CASSFRTANTEAFF
TRBJ2-2 TRBD2 few TRBV7-6 TGTGCCAGCAGCTTAAGGGCTAGCGGGAAGAACGGGGAGCTGTTTTTT CASSLRASGKNGELFF
TRBJ2-2 NA NA TRBV15 TGTGCCACCAGCAGCGGGAGACCGGAGCTGTTTTTT CATSSGRPELFF
TRBJ2-6 TRBD1 NA TRBV9 TGTGCCAGCAGCGTGGTACAGGGGGCGCCTTACTCTGGGGCCAACGTCCTGACTTTC CASSVVQGAPYSGANVLTF
TRBJ2-7 TRBD2 NA TRBV5-1 TGCGCCAACAGCCCCGGGACTAGCGGATCCTACGAGCAGTACTTC CANSPGTSGSYEQYF
TRBJ2-3 NA many TRBV5-1 TGCGCCAGCAGCTTGGTAGCAGATACGCAGTATTTT CASSLVADTQYF
TRBJ2-1 TRBD2 NA TRBV7-6 TGTGCCAGCAGCCCAACGGGGGGTACGGGATACAATGAGCAGTTCTTC CASSPTGGTGYNEQFF
TRBJ2-1 NA few TRBV4-1 TGCGCCAGCAGCCCTCCCTTAGGGGCCGGCGAGCAGTTCTTC CASSPPLGAGEQFF
TRBJ2-2 NA NA TRBV11-2 TGTGCCAGCAGCTCCATAACCGGGACACTTTTATGGAACACCGGGGAGCTGTTTTTT CASSSITGTLLWNTGELFF
TRBJ2-2 NA NA TRBV5-5 TGTGCCAGCAGAGACAGCGGGAACACCGGGGAGCTGTTTTTT CASRDSGNTGELFF
TRBJ2-3 NA few TRBV4-1 TGCGCCAGCAGCCAAGTCCCCCTCCCGGGACACACAGATACGCAGTATTTT CASSQVPLPGHTDTQYF
TRBJ2-2 NA many TRBV12-3/TRBV12-4 TGTGCCAGCAGTTTTTCCGGGATGGGGGAGCTGTTTTTT CASSFSGMGELFF
TRBJ2-4 NA many TRBV24-1 TGTGCCACCAGTGATTTGCCCTGGGCCAAAAACATTCAGTACTTC CATSDLPWAKNIQYF
TRBJ1-3 NA NA TRBV12-3/TRBV12-4 TGTGCCAGCAGTTTAGCTCCGTCAGGGCCTGGAAACACCATATATTTT CASSLAPSGPGNTIYF
TRBJ1-2 NA few TRBV6-4 TGTGCCAGCAGAAGGACCCCATCCGACTATGGCTACACCTTC CASRRTPSDYGYTF
TRBJ2-5 NA NA TRBV5-1 TGCGCCAGCAGCCTTGGCGGAGGGGGGGCTCTGTACCAAGAGACCCAGTACTTC CASSLGGGGALYQETQYF
TRBJ2-3 NA once TRBV19 TGTGCCAGTGGGGAGATCAGGGATCCCACAGATACGCAGTATTTT CASGEIRDPTDTQYF
TRBJ1-1 NA few TRBV5-1 TGCGCCAGCAGCTTGGCCTCTGGGGCTGGCACTGAAGCTTTCTTT CASSLASGAGTEAFF
TRBJ2-5 TRBD2 few TRBV4-1 TGCGCCAGCAGCCGACTTAGCGGGACTGAGACCCAGTACTTC CASSRLSGTETQYF
TRBJ2-1 TRBD2 NA TRBV12-3/TRBV12-4 TGTGCCAGCAGTTTGGGCGGGAGTCACAATGAGCAGTTCTTC CASSLGGSHNEQFF
TRBJ1-4 NA few TRBV19 TGTGCCAGTAGTCAACAGGGCACAACTAATGAAAAACTGTTTTTT CASSQQGTTNEKLFF
TRBJ2-1 TRBD2 NA TRBV3-1 TGTGCCAGCAGCCAATGGCGGGAGACTCCCAATGAGCAGTTCTTC CASSQWRETPNEQFF
TRBJ1-2 NA few TRBV27 TGTGCCAGCAGAGTCGGACAAGACTATGGCTACACCTTC CASRVGQDYGYTF
TRBJ2-2 NA few TRBV5-6 TGTGCCAGCAGCTTCGCCCCGGAAGCGAACACCGGGGAGCTGTTTTTT CASSFAPEANTGELFF
TRBJ1-6 TRBD1 few TRBV12-3/TRBV12-4 TGTGCCAGCAGTTCGGGACAGACCTTTAATTCACCCCTCCACTTT CASSSGQTFNSPLHF
TRBJ1-5 NA NA TRBV6-5 TGTGCCAGCAGTTACTCGTTGGACAATCAGCCCCAGCATTTT CASSYSLDNQPQHF